The 13 T cell receptor beta chains presented below share a single source sample, sequenced in a study of identical twins. TCRdb reprocessed the 5' RACE reads via MiXCR and lists one record per CDR3 protein. There are 350,000 or so distinct CDR3 sequences in the sample; around 12% occur only once, and around 7.2% lies in the top ten. The sample was also reused in another study, on yellow fever vaccine responses in identical twins.

Material: CD8+ T cells sorted from blood. These TCRs come from a woman aged 18-29 years in good health.

In this sample, this clonotype turned up many times. The rearrangement uses TRBV12-3 or TRBV12-4 and TRBJ2-3; no clear D gene. The germline V and J ends were trimmed by 4 bases and 5 bases, with 7 bases remaining between them. The CDR3 sequence is 12 residues long. Written as DNA, the CDR3 is TGTGCCAGCAGTTCCAGTGGAGATACGCAGTATTTT. Its protein is CASSSSGDTQYF.

The chain employs TRBV10-3 and TRBJ1-2; D unresolved. The CDR3 extends over 17 amino acids. The germline V gene encodes CDR1 ENHRY and CDR2 SYGVKD. V gave up 4 bases and J gave up 3 bases, with 21 bases separating them. The CDR3 sequence: CAISGSRQTGSHYGYTF. The CDR3 nucleotides are TGTGCCATCAGTGGATCGCGCCAAACCGGGAGCCACTATGGCTACACCTTC.

This clonotype was recorded many times. The chain is built from TRBV7-8 and TRBJ2-1, with D possibly matching TRBD2 (6 bases). Trimming shortened V by 2 bases and J by 3 bases, and 17 bases separated the two germline ends. CDR3 size: 17 residues. The germline V gene has CDR1 SGHVS and CDR2 FQNEAQ. The CDR3 reads CASSLRVEAGSYNEQFF. The CDR3 DNA reads as TGTGCCAGCAGCTTACGAGTCGAAGCGGGCAGCTACAATGAGCAGTTCTTC.

The chain joins TRBV20-1 to TRBJ2-1; a possible D gene is TRBD2 (5 bases). The germline gives CDR1 DFQATT, CDR2 SNEGSKA (reference sequence). This CDR3 region has 12 residues. V was pared by 5 bases and J by 2 bases, with 7 bases between. Written as DNA, the CDR3 is TGCAGTGCTTCCGGGGCCTACAATGAGCAGTTCTTC. It codes for CSASGAYNEQFF.

This clonotype was seen a handful of times. The rearrangement joins TRBV5-1 to TRBJ2-1; 7 bases agree with TRBD2. The length of the CDR3 is 16 residues. V dropped 5 bases and J dropped 1; count of bases not matched to a gene: 9. The germline gives CDR1 SGHRS, CDR2 YFSETQ. The CDR3 reads CASRRAASGSYNEQFF. The DNA of the CDR3 is TGCGCCAGCAGACGAGCTGCTAGCGGATCCTACAATGAGCAGTTCTTC.

This clonotype occurred a few times. The chain combines TRBV12-3 or TRBV12-4 with TRBJ2-1, with a tentative D call TRBD2 (5 bases). V was shortened by 2 bases and J by 8 bases, with 10 bases between the two germline ends. CDR3 length: 13 residues. The CDR3 is CASSLLSSDEQFF. The CDR3 nucleotides read TGTGCCAGCAGTTTATTGAGTAGCGATGAGCAGTTCTTC.

This chain uses TRBV4-1 with TRBJ2-1; weak D call: TRBD2 (5 bases). The V end was cut by 4 bases, the J end by 4 bases, with 11 bases between. The CDR3 has 14 amino acids. Germline CDR1 MGHRA, CDR2 YSYEKL. The CDR3 nucleotides are TGCGCCAGCAGCCGAGGGCTTTTATACAATGAGCAGTTCTTC. Translating gives CASSRGLLYNEQFF.

This clonotype has ten or more counts. CDR3 nucleotide sequence: TGTGCCAGCAGTCTAACCGCCTCCGGCAATGAGCAGTTCTTC. Protein: CASSLTASGNEQFF. The chain carries TRBV6-1 and TRBJ2-1, with D hard to call. The germline gives CDR1 MNHNS, CDR2 SASEGT. This CDR3 spans 14 amino acids. V was pared by 5 bases and J by 6 bases, with 14 bases between.

The chain carries TRBV3-1 and TRBJ2-5; D is uncertain. Germline assignment: CDR1 LGHDT and CDR2 YNNKEL (reference sequence). The CDR3 is 15 residues long. Trimming removed 0 bases at V and 5 bases at J, with 13 bases between. CDR3 nucleotide sequence: TGTGCCAGCAGCCAAGAAATGTCTAGTTCGGAGACCCAGTACTTC. Its translation: CASSQEMSSSETQYF.

V and J are TRBV18 and TRBJ2-7; perhaps TRBD1 as D (6 bases). The CDR3 consists of 16 residues. CDR1 and CDR2 from the germline V gene are KGHSH and LQKENI. Trimming removed 3 bases from V and 2 bases from J, with 17 bases in between. The CDR3 region has the DNA TGTGCCAGCTCACCCGGTACTGGGACAAATCCCTACGAGCAGTACTTC. It specifies CASSPGTGTNPYEQYF.

The sample holds many counts of this clonotype. The rearrangement links TRBV5-1 to TRBJ2-3, with a weak D call TRBD2 (6 bases). This CDR3 has 19 amino acids. The V and J ends lost 0 bases and 4 bases respectively, with 24 bases between them. Germline CDR1 SGHRS, CDR2 YFSETQ. The CDR3 DNA follows: TGCGCCAGCAGCTTGGGCGTTTTAGGTATAGCGGATGGCGCAGATACGCAGTATTTT. It specifies CASSLGVLGIADGADTQYF.

CDR3 protein: CASSSDLIGSNNEQFF. CDR3 sequence (DNA): TGTGCCAGCAGTTCCGACTTGATCGGGTCGAACAATGAGCAGTTCTTC. This chain links TRBV12-3 or TRBV12-4 with TRBJ2-1; no clear D. The CDR3 has 16 residues. V was cut by 4 bases and J by 5 bases, with 18 bases left in between.

This clonotype came up a few times. V and J are TRBV7-8 and TRBJ2-1; D is unresolved. Trimming took 10 bases from V and 2 from J, leaving 12 bases between them. Germline CDR1 reads SGHVS; CDR2 reads FQNEAQ. The CDR3 loop spans 13 amino acids. The CDR3 is CATTVGTYNEQFF. The CDR3 DNA sequence: TGTGCCACCACCGTAGGAACCTACAATGAGCAGTTCTTC.